Each of the 13 T cell receptor beta chains below was sequenced from the same sample in a study of T cells in Graves' hyperthyroidism and ophthalmopathy. The CDR3 regions of TCR beta were amplified from RNA transcripts. First-round RT-PCR targeting the TCR CDR3 was performed with the HTBI primer set. TCRdb re-called the multiplex PCR reads with MiXCR, one entry per CDR3 protein. Among about 480,000 distinct CDR3 sequences listed, over 13% were seen once. The sequenced material came from blood. All receptors derive from a woman younger than 30 with Graves' hyperthyroidism.

This clonotype was counted many times. CDR3 in amino acids: CASSPSGLTGWGNTEAFF. The CDR3 DNA reads as TGTGCCAGCAGTCCTTCGGGACTCACTGGGTGGGGGAACACTGAAGCTTTCTTT. The chain is built from TRBV12-3 or TRBV12-4 and TRBJ1-1; perhaps TRBD1 as D (5 bases). V was clipped by 5 bases and J by 1 base, with 23 bases between them. This CDR3 has 18 residues.

The rearrangement links TRBV5-1 to TRBJ2-1; 8 bases fit TRBD2. The CDR3 sequence is 19 residues long. V was clipped by 3 bases and J by 6 bases; unmatched bases: 20. Looked up from germline, CDR1 is SGHRS and CDR2 is YFSETQ. The CDR3 is CASSSGPFGPRLAGNEQFF. CDR3 nucleotide sequence: TGCGCCAGCAGCTCGGGACCTTTTGGTCCTCGGCTAGCGGGCAATGAGCAGTTCTTC.

The rearrangement uses TRBV2 and TRBJ1-1; 8 positions match TRBD1. CDR1 SNHLY and CDR2 FYNNEI come from the germline V gene. This CDR3 contains 15 residues. Trimming took 2 bases from V and 1 from J; bases not matched to a gene: 3. CDR3 DNA sequence: TGTGCCAGCAGTGAAACCGGGACAGGGAACACTGAAGCTTTCTTT. Its protein is CASSETGTGNTEAFF.

The sample holds many counts of this clonotype. This chain joins TRBV12-3 or TRBV12-4 and TRBJ1-1, with D possibly TRBD1 on 6 matching bases. Trimming took off 2 bases at V and 5 bases at J, with 15 bases between the two ends. This CDR3 has 15 amino acids. DNA for the CDR3: TGTGCCAGCAGTTTATTCGGACCAAGGGGGACTGAAGCTTTCTTT. It encodes CASSLFGPRGTEAFF.

This clonotype has more than one count but fewer than ten. The rearrangement links TRBV9 to TRBJ2-1; no clear D gene. Trimming took 4 bases from V and 5 from J, leaving 13 bases between them. The CDR3 is made up of 14 amino acids. Germline V gives CDR1 SGDLS, CDR2 YYNGEE. The CDR3 sequence is CASSPQVINNEQFF. CDR3 sequence (DNA): TGTGCCAGCAGCCCCCAGGTAATCAACAATGAGCAGTTCTTC.

The V and J genes are TRBV7-2 and TRBJ2-5; TRBD1 is a possible D gene (5 bases). Looked up from germline, CDR1 is SGHTA and CDR2 is FQGNSA. The CDR3 runs to 13 residues. Between the trimmed V and J ends, which lost 5 bases and 4 bases, there was a span of 11 bases. The CDR3 DNA follows: TGTGCCAGCAGCCCAGGCAGGGTAGAGACCCAGTACTTC. It codes for CASSPGRVETQYF.

This clonotype showed up just a few times. This may be a read error: a much more frequent sequence differs by one nucleotide. The chain carries TRBV12-3 or TRBV12-4 and TRBJ1-2; the match to TRBD1 covers 10 bases. This CDR3 has 15 amino acids. CDR3 region: CASRPGQGHSYGHTF. CDR3 in DNA: TGTGCCAGCAGACCGGGACAGGGGCATTCCTATGGCCACACCTTC.

This chain links TRBV7-2 with TRBJ1-2; TRBD1 matches at 7 bases. V was pared by 5 bases and J by 8 bases, with 14 bases of the junction left unmatched. CDR1 is SGHTA, CDR2 FQGNSA, per germline. The CDR3 covers 15 residues. Written as DNA, the CDR3 is TGTGCCAGCAGCATCGGACAGGAGCCTTTTGGGGGCTACACCTTC. Protein sequence: CASSIGQEPFGGYTF.

A word on this clonotype: An end of the junction does not agree with germline; a read error may underlie this. The chain has TRBV9 and TRBJ1-1; TRBD1 is a possible D gene (5 bases). Germline loops: CDR1 SGDLS, CDR2 YYNGEE. There are 14 residues in the CDR3. The CDR3 DNA sequence: TGTGCCAGCAGCTCAGGGTCGGGGAACACTGAAGCTTCCTTT. This encodes CASSSGSGNTEASF.

This clonotype occurred a few times. At one end, the junction sequence differs from germline, possibly due to a read error. The chain recombines TRBV7-9 with TRBJ1-2; D not certain. The length of the CDR3 is 11 residues. CDR1 SEHNR and CDR2 FQNEAQ come from the germline V gene (reference sequence). The CDR3 nucleotides read TGTGCCAGCAGCTTAAACTCTGGCTACACCTTC. Amino acid sequence: CASSLNSGYTF.

Ten or more counts support this clonotype. The rearrangement uses TRBV18 and TRBJ2-3, with D possibly matching TRBD1 (6 bases). The CDR3 is 16 amino acids. V shed 0 bases and J shed 2 bases, with 12 bases lying between them. Per germline, CDR1 KGHSH and CDR2 LQKENI. CDR3 bases: TGTGCCAGCTCACCACCCTCCGGGACACCCACAGATACGCAGTATTTT. It yields the protein CASSPPSGTPTDTQYF. Variable domain in full (rest from reference TRBV18 and TRBJ2-3): NAGVMQNPRHLVRRRGQEARLRCSPMKGHSHVYWYRQLPEEGLKFMVYLQKENIIDESGMPKERFSAEFPKEGPSILRIQQVVRGDSAAYFCASSPPSGTPTDTQYFGPGTRLTVL.

Concerning this clonotype: A much larger clone lies one base from this, so it may be a read error. As the CDR3 is not closed by the conserved phenylalanine or tryptophan, this likely results from a read error. The chain uses TRBV20-1 and TRBJ2-5, with TRBD1 as a possible D gene (5 bases). The germline gives CDR1 DFQATT, CDR2 SNEGSKA (reference sequence). The CDR3 covers 12 residues. Trimming pared 7 bases from V and 5 bases from J, leaving 14 bases between. In DNA form, the CDR3 reads TGCAGTGTTAGGGTAGGGGATGAGACCCAGTACTTG. Translation gives CSVRVGDETQYL.

CDR3: CASSITARGRESNQPQHF. The DNA for the CDR3 is TGTGCCAGTAGTATTACGGCACGGGGCCGGGAAAGCAATCAGCCCCAGCATTTT. The chain carries TRBV19 and TRBJ1-5; maybe TRBD1 (5 bases). The germline V and J ends were trimmed by 3 bases and 1 base, with 19 bases remaining between them. The CDR3 sequence is 18 residues long. Germline-derived CDR1 and CDR2 are LNHDA and SQIVND (reference sequence). Filled out from reference TRBV19 and TRBJ1-5, the complete variable domain reads DGGITQSPKYLFRKEGQNVTLSCEQNLNHDAMYWYRQDPGQGLRLIYYSQIVNDFQKGDIAEGYSVSREKKESFPLTVTSAQKNPTAFYLCASSITARGRESNQPQHFGDGTRLSIL.